This T cell receptor beta chain emerged from a study of blood T cell repertoires in COVID-19. Study-level background: Sources were T cells, B-cell-depleted T cells, or PBMCs; the material itself was cDNA or gDNA.

Trimming pared 0 bases from V and 5 bases from J, leaving 14 bases between. Germline V gene sequence: CDR1 SGDLS, CDR2 YYNGEE. There are 15 residues in the CDR3. Original processing methods: Nucleated cell number was recorded as an estimate derived from reference gene primer amplification. The data were produced by immunoSEQ multiplex PCR, yet TCRdb's version contains in-frame clones alone and is incomplete. That table supplies the V and J calls and clone size; D and trimming were determined from the DNA. The data show fewer than 90,000 clones, around 87% seen once. The sequenced sample consisted of peripheral blood. J is TRBJ2-5 and V is TRBV9; tentatively, D is TRBD2 (6 bases). The receptor was derived from a male donor with acute or convalescent COVID-19. CDR3 loop: CASSVGGSGWETQYF. The CDR3 DNA reads TGTGCCAGCAGCGTAGGAGGTAGCGGATGGGAGACCCAGTACTTC.